The rows below give T cell receptor beta chains drawn from one sample of a study of T cell responses to AZD1222 COVID-19 vaccine. Sequencing used immunoSEQ multiplex PCR; TCRdb keeps in-frame clones, though not all of them. The table has 77,000 or so clones, approximately 88% seen once. The starting material was peripheral blood, obtained on day 0 of AZD1222 vaccination. All receptors derive from an adult in good health. Each CDR3 is given with its conserved first and last residue. A D gene is named only where the DNA matches it firmly. Some rows have no size entry. The others give once, few or many, or a class for an expanded clone.

D gene	V gene	clone size	J gene	CDR3 protein	CDR3 DNA
NA	TRBV5-5	NA	TRBJ2-3	CASSASTDTQYF	TGTGCCAGCAGCGCTAGCACAGATACGCAGTATTTT
NA	TRBV5-1	once	TRBJ1-2	CASSLAGNGYTF	TGCGCCAGCAGCTTGGCAGGCAATGGCTACACCTTC
NA	TRBV27	NA	TRBJ2-7	CASSRSFGSYEQYF	TGTGCCAGCTCGAGGTCCTTCGGCTCCTACGAGCAGTACTTC
NA	TRBV5-1	NA	TRBJ1-1	CASSFPGTEAFF	TGCGCCAGCAGCTTCCCCGGAACTGAAGCTTTCTTT
NA	TRBV30	NA	TRBJ2-2	CAWSGQHGELFF	TGTGCCTGGAGCGGACAGCACGGGGAGCTGTTTTTT
TRBD2	TRBV5-4	NA	TRBJ2-2	CASSFPSGRAGELFF	TGTGCCAGCAGCTTTCCTAGCGGGAGGGCCGGGGAGCTGTTTTTT
NA	TRBV6-1	NA	TRBJ2-7	CASSEAVGGTNEQYF	TGTGCCAGCAGTGAAGCGGTAGGCGGGACCAACGAGCAGTACTTC
NA	TRBV6-6	NA	TRBJ1-5	CASSLGTSNQPQHF	TGTGCCAGCAGCCTCGGAACAAGCAATCAGCCCCAGCATTTT
TRBD1	TRBV5-6	NA	TRBJ2-1	CARRRDRDRASYNEQFF	TGTGCCCGCCGCCGCGACCGGGACAGGGCCTCCTACAATGAGCAGTTCTTC
TRBD2	TRBV6-5	NA	TRBJ2-7	CASSPTSDEQYF	TGTGCCAGCAGCCCGACTAGCGACGAGCAGTACTTC
NA	TRBV4-3	NA	TRBJ2-1	CASSQARTDYNEQFF	TGCGCCAGCAGCCAAGCCCGGACTGATTACAATGAGCAGTTCTTC
NA	TRBV18	NA	TRBJ1-6	CASSPPGSPLHF	TGTGCCAGCTCACCACCGGGTTCACCCCTCCACTTT
NA	TRBV20-1	NA	TRBJ1-5	CSAAGNQPQHF	TGCAGCGCGGCGGGGAATCAGCCCCAGCATTTT
NA	TRBV5-1	NA	TRBJ1-1	CASSLVGRSEAFF	TGCGCCAGCAGCTTGGTGGGTAGATCTGAAGCTTTCTTT
TRBD2	TRBV5-1	NA	TRBJ2-3	CASSARAGRGGRDTQYF	TGCGCCAGCAGCGCTAGAGCTGGGCGGGGGGGCCGAGATACGCAGTATTTT
NA	TRBV7-3	NA	TRBJ2-2	CASSLTANTGELFF	TGTGCCAGCAGCTTAACGGCCAACACCGGGGAGCTGTTTTTT
NA	TRBV20-1	NA	TRBJ2-3	CSARADTQYF	TGCAGTGCCCGAGCAGATACGCAGTATTTT
TRBD2	TRBV28	NA	TRBJ2-3	CANSASGISDTQYF	TGTGCCAATTCCGCTAGCGGGATCTCAGATACGCAGTATTTT
TRBD2	TRBV28	NA	TRBJ2-5	CASRPLAGTETQYF	TGTGCCAGCAGACCCCTAGCGGGGACAGAGACCCAGTACTTC
NA	TRBV5-4	NA	TRBJ2-2	CASSLGDTGELFF	TGTGCCAGCAGCCTAGGAGACACCGGGGAGCTGTTTTTT
NA	TRBV12-3/TRBV12-4	NA	TRBJ1-4	CASIGTNGEKLFF	TGTGCCAGCATAGGAACTAACGGAGAAAAACTGTTTTTT
TRBD1	TRBV3-1/TRBV3-2	NA	TRBJ1-1	CASSPAGTGVNTEAFF	TGTGCCAGCAGCCCTGCCGGGACAGGGGTGAACACTGAAGCTTTCTTT
NA	TRBV30	NA	TRBJ1-1	CAWKGTGTMNTEAFF	TGTGCCTGGAAGGGGACGGGGACGATGAACACTGAAGCTTTCTTT
TRBD1	TRBV10-3	NA	TRBJ1-2	CAISESKDRGREGYTF	TGTGCCATCAGTGAGTCGAAGGACAGGGGGCGGGAAGGCTACACCTTC
NA	TRBV4-2	NA	TRBJ2-2	CASSQRERAGELFF	TGTGCCAGCAGCCAACGGGAGAGGGCCGGGGAGCTGTTTTTT
NA	TRBV7-8	NA	TRBJ1-5	CASSLGRGNQPQHF	TGTGCCAGCAGCTTAGGTCGGGGCAATCAGCCCCAGCATTTT
TRBD2	TRBV7-3	NA	TRBJ2-2	CASSFGRLAGAGELFF	TGTGCCAGCAGCTTTGGCCGTCTAGCGGGGGCCGGGGAGCTGTTTTTT
TRBD1	TRBV30	once	TRBJ1-6	CAWMGQYNSPLHF	TGTGCCTGGATGGGACAGTATAATTCACCCCTCCACTTT
TRBD1	TRBV28	NA	TRBJ1-5	CASSLMGQFIPPRPQHF	TGTGCCAGCAGTTTAATGGGACAGTTCATCCCTCCGCGACCCCAGCATTTT
TRBD2	TRBV2	NA	TRBJ2-3	CASSEGASGDSTDTQYF	TGTGCCAGCAGTGAGGGGGCTAGCGGGGATAGCACAGATACGCAGTATTTT
TRBD1	TRBV15	once	TRBJ1-6	CATSRDRTGGLPLHF	TGTGCCACCAGCAGAGATCGGACAGGGGGTTTACCCCTCCACTTT
NA	TRBV15	NA	TRBJ1-5	CATSRDTVPQPQHF	TGTGCCACCAGCAGAGATACCGTTCCCCAGCCCCAGCATTTT
NA	TRBV19	NA	TRBJ1-4	CASSPTGLNEKLFF	TGTGCCAGTAGTCCTACAGGGCTAAACGAAAAACTGTTTTTT
TRBD1	TRBV4-1	NA	TRBJ2-1	CASSPDEGAAEQFF	TGCGCCAGCAGCCCCGATGAGGGGGCGGCTGAGCAGTTCTTC
NA	TRBV12-3/TRBV12-4	NA	TRBJ1-2	CASSSPANYGYTF	TGTGCCAGCAGTTCCCCCGCGAACTATGGCTACACCTTC
NA	TRBV28	NA	TRBJ2-5	CASSNGQQPETQYF	TGTGCCAGCAGTAACGGACAGCAGCCAGAGACCCAGTACTTC
TRBD2	TRBV3-1/TRBV3-2	NA	TRBJ2-2	CASEDRGGGTGELFF	TGTGCCTCCGAGGACCGGGGGGGAGGAACCGGGGAGCTGTTTTTT
NA	TRBV28	few	TRBJ2-5	CASGDLSTQYF	TGTGCCAGCGGGGACCTTAGCACCCAGTACTTC
NA	TRBV23-1	once	TRBJ1-5	CASSHGGNQPQHF	TGCGCCAGCAGTCACGGCGGCAATCAGCCCCAGCATTTT
TRBD1	TRBV5-6	NA	TRBJ2-7	CASSPGTGDYEQYF	TGTGCCAGCAGCCCTGGAACAGGGGACTACGAGCAGTACTTC
NA	TRBV4-1	NA	TRBJ2-3	CASSQDPSTDTQYF	TGCGCCAGCAGCCAAGATCCGAGCACAGATACGCAGTATTTT
TRBD1	TRBV10-3	NA	TRBJ1-2	CAILSGQGGLYGYTF	TGTGCCATCCTGAGTGGACAGGGGGGGCTGTATGGCTACACCTTC
TRBD1	TRBV28	NA	TRBJ1-5	CASSLIGQGHQPQHF	TGTGCCAGCAGTTTAATTGGACAGGGGCATCAGCCCCAGCATTTT
NA	TRBV11-2	NA	TRBJ2-1	CASSRTRNEQFF	TGTGCCAGCAGCAGAACTCGGAATGAGCAGTTCTTC
NA	TRBV29-1	NA	TRBJ2-7	CSGAGTRGYEQYF	TGCAGCGGGGCCGGGACGCGGGGCTACGAGCAGTACTTC
TRBD2	TRBV24-1	NA	TRBJ2-1	CATTGGSYNEQFF	TGTGCCACGACGGGAGGTTCCTACAATGAGCAGTTCTTC
NA	TRBV18	NA	TRBJ1-6	CASTTSVGSSYNSPLHF	TGTGCCAGCACAACGTCGGTGGGGAGCTCCTATAATTCACCCCTCCACTTT